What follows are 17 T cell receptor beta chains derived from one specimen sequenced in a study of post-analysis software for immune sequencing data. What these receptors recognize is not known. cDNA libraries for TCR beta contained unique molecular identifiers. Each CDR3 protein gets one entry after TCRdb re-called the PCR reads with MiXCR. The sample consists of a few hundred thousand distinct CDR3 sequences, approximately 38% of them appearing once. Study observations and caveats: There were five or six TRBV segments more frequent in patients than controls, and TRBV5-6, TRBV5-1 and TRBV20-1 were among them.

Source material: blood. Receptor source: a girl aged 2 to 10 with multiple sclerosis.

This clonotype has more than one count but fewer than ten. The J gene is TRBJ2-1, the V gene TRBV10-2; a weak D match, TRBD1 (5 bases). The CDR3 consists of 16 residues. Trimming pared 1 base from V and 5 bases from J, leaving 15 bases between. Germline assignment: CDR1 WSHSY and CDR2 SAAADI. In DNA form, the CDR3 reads TGCGCCAGCAGTGAGTATACAGGCGTACCTAACAATGAGCAGTTCTTC. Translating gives CASSEYTGVPNNEQFF.

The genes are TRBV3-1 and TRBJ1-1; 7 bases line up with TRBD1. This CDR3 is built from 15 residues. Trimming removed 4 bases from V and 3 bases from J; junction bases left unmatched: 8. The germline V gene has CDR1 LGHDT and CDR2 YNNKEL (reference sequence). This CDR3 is CASSRIDREYTEAFF. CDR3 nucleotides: TGTGCCAGCAGCCGAATTGACAGGGAGTACACTGAAGCTTTCTTT.

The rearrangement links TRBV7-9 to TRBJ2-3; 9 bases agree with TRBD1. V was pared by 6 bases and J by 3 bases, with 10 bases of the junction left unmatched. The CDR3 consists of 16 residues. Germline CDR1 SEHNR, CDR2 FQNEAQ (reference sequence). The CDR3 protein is CASRDAGTGITDTQYF. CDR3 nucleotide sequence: TGTGCCAGCAGGGATGCCGGGACAGGGATTACAGATACGCAGTATTTT.

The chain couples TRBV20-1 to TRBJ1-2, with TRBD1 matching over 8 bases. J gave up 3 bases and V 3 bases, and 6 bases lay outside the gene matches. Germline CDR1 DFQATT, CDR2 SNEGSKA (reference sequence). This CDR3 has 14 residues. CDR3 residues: CSARKTGVDYGYTF. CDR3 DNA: TGCAGTGCTAGGAAGACAGGGGTTGACTATGGCTACACCTTC.

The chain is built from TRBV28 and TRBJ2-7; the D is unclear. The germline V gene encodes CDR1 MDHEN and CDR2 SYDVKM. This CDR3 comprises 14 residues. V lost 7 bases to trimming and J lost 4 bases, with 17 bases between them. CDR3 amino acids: CASNSPARRYEQYF. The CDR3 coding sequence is TGTGCCAGCAACTCGCCGGCGCGGAGATACGAGCAGTACTTC.

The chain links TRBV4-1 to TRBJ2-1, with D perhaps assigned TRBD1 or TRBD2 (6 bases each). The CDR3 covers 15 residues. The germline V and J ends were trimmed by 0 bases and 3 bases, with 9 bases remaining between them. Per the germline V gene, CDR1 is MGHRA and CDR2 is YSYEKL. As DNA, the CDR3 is TGCGCCAGCAGCCAAGATGGGGGGCTCTACAATGAGCAGTTCTTC. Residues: CASSQDGGLYNEQFF.

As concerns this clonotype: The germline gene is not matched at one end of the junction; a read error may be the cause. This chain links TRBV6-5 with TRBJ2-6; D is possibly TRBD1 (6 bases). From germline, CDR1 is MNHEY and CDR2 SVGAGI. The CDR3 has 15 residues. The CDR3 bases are TGTGCCAGCGCTACCAGGGGCTCTGGGGCCAGCGTCCTGACTTTC. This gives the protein CASATRGSGASVLTF.

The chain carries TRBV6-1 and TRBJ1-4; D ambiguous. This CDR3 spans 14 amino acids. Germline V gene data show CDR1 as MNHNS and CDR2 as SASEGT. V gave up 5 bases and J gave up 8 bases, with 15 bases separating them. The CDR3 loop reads CASSRTFDAEKLFF. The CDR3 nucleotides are TGTGCCAGCAGTCGGACTTTTGATGCGGAAAAACTGTTTTTT.

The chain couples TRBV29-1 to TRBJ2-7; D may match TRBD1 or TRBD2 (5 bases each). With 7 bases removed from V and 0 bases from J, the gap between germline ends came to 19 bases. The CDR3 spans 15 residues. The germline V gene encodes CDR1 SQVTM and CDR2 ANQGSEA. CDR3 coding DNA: TGCAGCGCTGAGGGCGCGGACATGGGCTCCTACGAGCAGTACTTC. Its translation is CSAEGADMGSYEQYF.

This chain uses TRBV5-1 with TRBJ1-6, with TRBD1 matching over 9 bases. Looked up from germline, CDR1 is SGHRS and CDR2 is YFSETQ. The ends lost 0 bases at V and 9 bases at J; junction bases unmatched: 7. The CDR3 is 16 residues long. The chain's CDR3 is CASSLGRDRVSSPLHF. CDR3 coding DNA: TGCGCCAGCAGCTTGGGCCGGGACAGGGTGTCTTCACCCCTCCACTTT.

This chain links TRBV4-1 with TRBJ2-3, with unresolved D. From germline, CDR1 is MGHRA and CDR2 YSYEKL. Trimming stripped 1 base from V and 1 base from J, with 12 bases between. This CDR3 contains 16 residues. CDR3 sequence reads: CASSQGRQAGTDTQYF. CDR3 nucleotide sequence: TGCGCCAGCAGCCAAGGCAGGCAAGCTGGCACAGATACGCAGTATTTT.

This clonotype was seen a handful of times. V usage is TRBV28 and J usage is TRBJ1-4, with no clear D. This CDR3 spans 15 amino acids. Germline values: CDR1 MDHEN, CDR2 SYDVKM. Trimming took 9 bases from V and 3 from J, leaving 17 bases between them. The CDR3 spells CASTSADTANEKLFF. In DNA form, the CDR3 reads TGTGCCAGTACCTCCGCTGACACCGCTAATGAAAAACTGTTTTTT.

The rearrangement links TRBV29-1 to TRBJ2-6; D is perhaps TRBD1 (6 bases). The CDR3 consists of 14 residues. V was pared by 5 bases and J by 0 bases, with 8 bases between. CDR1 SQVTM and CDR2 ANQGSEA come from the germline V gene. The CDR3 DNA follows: TGCAGCGTTTCGACAGGCTCTGGGGCCAACGTCCTGACTTTC. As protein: CSVSTGSGANVLTF.

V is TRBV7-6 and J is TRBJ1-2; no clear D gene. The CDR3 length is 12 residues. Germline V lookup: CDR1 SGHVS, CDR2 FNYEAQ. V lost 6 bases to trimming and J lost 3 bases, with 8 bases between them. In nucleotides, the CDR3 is TGTGCCAGCAGTGACGGTTACTATGGCTACACCTTC. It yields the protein CASSDGYYGYTF.

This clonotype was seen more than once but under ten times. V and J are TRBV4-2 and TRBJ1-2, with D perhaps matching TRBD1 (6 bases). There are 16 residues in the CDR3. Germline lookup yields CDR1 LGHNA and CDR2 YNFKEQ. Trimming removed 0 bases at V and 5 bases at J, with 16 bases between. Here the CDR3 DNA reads TGTGCCAGCAGCCAAGAGGAGGACAGCCCGGGGTATGGCTACACCTTC. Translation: CASSQEEDSPGYGYTF.

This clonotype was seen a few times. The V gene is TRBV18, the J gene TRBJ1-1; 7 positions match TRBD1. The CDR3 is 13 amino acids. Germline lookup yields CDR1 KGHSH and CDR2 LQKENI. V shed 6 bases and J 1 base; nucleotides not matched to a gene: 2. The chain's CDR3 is CASSTGENTEAFF. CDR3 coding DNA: TGTGCCAGCTCTACAGGGGAGAACACTGAAGCTTTCTTT.

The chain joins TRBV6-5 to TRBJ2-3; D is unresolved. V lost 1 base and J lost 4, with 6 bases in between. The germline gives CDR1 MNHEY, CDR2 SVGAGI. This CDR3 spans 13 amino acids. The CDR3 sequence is CASSYYQADTQYF. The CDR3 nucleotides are TGTGCCAGCAGTTACTACCAGGCAGATACGCAGTATTTT.